This entry lists 29 T cell receptor beta chains sequenced from one sample in a study of blood T cell repertoires in COVID-19. Clones were sequenced by immunoSEQ multiplex PCR, and TCRdb holds only the in-frame ones, with some missing. This sample has about 190,000 clones, with around four fifths found just once. Sequenced material: peripheral blood. These TCRs come from a woman aged 30 to 39 with acute or convalescent COVID-19.

The chain uses TRBV28 and TRBJ2-7; TRBD1 matches 8 bases. Germline CDR1 and CDR2: MDHEN and SYDVKM. The CDR3 runs to 15 residues. The V and J ends lost 7 bases and 4 bases, in that order; junction bases with no gene match: 12. CDR3 region: CASTPGQGAWYEQYF. The CDR3 DNA sequence: TGTGCCAGCACCCCGGGGCAGGGGGCTTGGTACGAGCAGTACTTC.

The chain uses TRBV5-3 and TRBJ2-3, with D hard to call. TRBV5-3 is identified as an open reading frame with a role that is uncertain. This CDR3 region has 16 residues. Deletions cut 4 bases from V and 6 bases from J, with 21 bases between. The CDR3 loop is CARSLVFLRAGDTQYF. DNA of the CDR3: TGTGCCAGAAGCCTGGTTTTTTTGAGAGCAGGTGATACGCAGTATTTT.

The chain employs TRBV13 and TRBJ2-3; TRBD1 aligns across 9 bases. The V gene end was trimmed by 4 bases and the J gene end by 1 base; junction bases not matched to a gene: 3. The CDR3 contains 15 residues. Germline-derived CDR1 and CDR2 are PRHDT and FYEKMQ (reference sequence). The CDR3 protein is CASSSRDRGTDTQYF. Here the CDR3 DNA reads TGTGCCAGCAGCTCCCGGGACAGGGGCACAGATACGCAGTATTTT.

The chain is built from TRBV6-2 or TRBV6-3 and TRBJ1-2, with TRBD1 matching over 8 bases. The CDR3 contains 16 residues. With V trimmed by 0 bases and J by 0 bases, 3 bases remained unmatched. Germline assignment: CDR1 MNHEY and CDR2 SVGEGT. The CDR3 loop reads CASSYSQGAANYGYTF. The CDR3 bases are TGTGCCAGCAGTTACTCGCAGGGGGCAGCTAACTATGGCTACACCTTC.

The count of this clone is one. V gene TRBV7-2 combines with J gene TRBJ1-3; no firm D call. The CDR3 has 13 residues. CDR1 SGHTA and CDR2 FQGNSA come from the germline V gene. With 10 bases removed from V and 0 bases from J, the gap between germline ends came to 10 bases. CDR3 sequence: CATRRGSGNTIYF. The CDR3 coding sequence is TGTGCCACTAGACGGGGCTCTGGAAACACCATATATTTT.

The chain employs TRBV5-4 and TRBJ1-4; D is unresolved. The length of the CDR3 is 15 residues. The germline CDR1 and CDR2 sequences are SGHNT and YYREEE (reference sequence). Between the trimmed V and J ends, which lost 2 bases and 8 bases, there was a span of 16 bases. The CDR3 DNA follows: TGTGCCAGCAGCTTAGCCGTGGAGTTAACGGAAAAACTGTTTTTT. Translating gives CASSLAVELTEKLFF.

The rearrangement uses TRBV30 and TRBJ1-5; 10 bases fit TRBD1. The CDR3 loop spans 21 amino acids. V dropped 2 bases and J dropped 0; count of bases not matched to a gene: 19. Germline V gene sequence: CDR1 GTSNPN, CDR2 SVGIG (reference sequence). The CDR3 coding sequence is TGTGCCTGGAGTCCCTACTACATGACAGGGGGCGACGATTATAGCAATCAGCCCCAGCATTTT. It encodes CAWSPYYMTGGDDYSNQPQHF. The whole variable domain, filled in from reference TRBV30 and TRBJ1-5, reads SQTIHQWPATLVQPVGSPLSLECTVEGTSNPNLYWYRQAAGRGLQLLFYSVGIGQISSEVPQNLSASRPQDRQFILSSKKLLLSDSGFYLCAWSPYYMTGGDDYSNQPQHFGDGTRLSIL.

This clone was recorded at least ten times. CDR3 coding DNA: TGTGCCAGCAGCTCGGGACAGGGTCTTTCACCCCTCCACTTT. Translating gives CASSSGQGLSPLHF. The chain is built from TRBV7-6 and TRBJ1-6, with TRBD1 identical over 9 bases. V lost 4 bases and J lost 9; bases outside the gene matches: 4. The CDR3 totals 14 residues. The germline gives CDR1 SGHVS, CDR2 FNYEAQ. Supplemented by reference TRBV7-6 and TRBJ1-6, the full variable domain reads GAGVSQSPRYKVTKRGQDVALRCDPISGHVSLYWYRQALGQGPEFLTYFNYEAQQDKSGLPNDRFSAERPEGSISTLTIQRTEQRDSAMYRCASSSGQGLSPLHFGNGTRLTVT.

This sequence joins TRBV7-3 and TRBJ2-3, with 8 bases lining up with TRBD1. CDR3 size: 16 residues. Trimming cost V 2 bases and J 5 bases; bases outside gene matches: 9. Germline CDR1 and CDR2: SGHTA and FQGTGA. This CDR3 is CASSLSSGGWGDTQYF. CDR3 nucleotide sequence: TGTGCCAGCAGCTTATCCTCAGGGGGCTGGGGAGATACGCAGTATTTT.

This rearrangement joins TRBV28 to TRBJ1-2; a possible D gene is TRBD1 (6 bases). V lost 7 bases and J lost 1, with 13 bases in between. This CDR3 is 14 amino acids long. Germline CDR1 and CDR2: MDHEN and SYDVKM. The CDR3 sequence is CASNTGLGNYGYTF. The CDR3 DNA reads TGTGCCAGCAACACAGGGTTGGGTAACTATGGCTACACCTTC.

The rearrangement links TRBV11-3 to TRBJ1-6; D gene ambiguous. The V end lost 2 bases, the J end lost 8 bases, and 7 bases lay between the germline ends. The CDR3 spans 13 residues. Germline-derived CDR1 and CDR2 are SGHNT and YENEEA. The CDR3 loop is CASSLYSHSPLHF. Written as DNA, the CDR3 is TGTGCCAGCAGCTTATATAGTCATTCACCCCTCCACTTT.

This clone was seen only a few times. The genes are TRBV6-2 or TRBV6-3 and TRBJ2-7; tentative D call: TRBD1 (5 bases). CDR1 is MNHEY, CDR2 SVGEGT, per germline. CDR3 length: 14 amino acids. The V end was cut by 5 bases, the J end by 5 bases, with 16 bases between. DNA of the CDR3: TGTGCCAGCAGTAACGTCCAGGGTAGGAACGAGCAGTACTTC. It translates to CASSNVQGRNEQYF.

The chain joins TRBV7-9 to TRBJ2-7, with 8 positions matching TRBD1. Unmatched junction bases numbered 5, after V lost 5 bases and J lost 2 bases. Germline V gives CDR1 SEHNR, CDR2 FQNEAQ (reference sequence). The length of the CDR3 is 14 residues. This CDR3 reads CASSSRDRTYEQYF. Here the CDR3 DNA reads TGTGCCAGCAGCAGCCGGGACAGGACCTACGAGCAGTACTTC.

The chain couples TRBV4-1 to TRBJ2-1; TRBD2 matches 8 bases. Trimming removed 1 base from V and 9 bases from J; junction bases left unmatched: 8. Germline CDR1 and CDR2: MGHRA and YSYEKL. The length of the CDR3 is 15 residues. This chain's CDR3 is CASSQVPGGPTEQFF. CDR3 nucleotides: TGCGCCAGCAGCCAAGTACCGGGGGGGCCAACTGAGCAGTTCTTC.

The chain uses TRBV15 and TRBJ1-1; 7 nucleotides agree with TRBD1. The junction had 9 bases not matched to a gene; V was cut back by 1 base and J by 10 bases. The CDR3 totals 14 residues. CDR1 LNHNV and CDR2 YYDKDF come from the germline V gene (reference sequence). CDR3: CATSRVVGGVVAFF. The CDR3 nucleotides read TGTGCCACCAGCAGAGTAGTAGGGGGCGTGGTAGCTTTCTTT.

The sample holds one count of this clone. This rearrangement joins TRBV27 to TRBJ2-3; possible D gene TRBD1, 6 bases. Germline V gene data show CDR1 as MNHEY and CDR2 as SMNVEV (reference sequence). V dropped 5 bases and J dropped 10 bases, with 28 bases sitting between them. The CDR3 has 17 amino acids. In DNA, the CDR3 is TGTGCCAGCAGTAGAGAACACCGGGACACCCAGACCTTGGCGCAGTATTTT. It encodes CASSREHRDTQTLAQYF.

The rearrangement links TRBV9 to TRBJ1-1; no firm D call. Per the germline V gene, CDR1 is SGDLS and CDR2 is YYNGEE. The CDR3 consists of 15 residues. V lost 4 bases to trimming and J lost 2 bases, with 15 bases between them. CDR3 amino acids: CASSSLTQKNTEAFF. The CDR3 DNA reads as TGTGCCAGCAGCTCTTTAACACAGAAAAACACTGAAGCTTTCTTT. Combining the CDR3 with reference TRBV9 and TRBJ1-1 gives the whole variable domain DSGVTQTPKHLITATGQRVTLRCSPRSGDLSVYWYQQSLDQGLQFLIQYYNGEERAKGNILERFSAQQFPDLHSELNLSSLELGDSALYFCASSSLTQKNTEAFFGQGTRLTVV.

This clone was detected only once. This chain connects TRBV4-3 to TRBJ1-2; no reliable D call. This CDR3 is 14 amino acids long. V was trimmed by 4 bases and J by 4 bases, leaving 13 bases between them. The germline V gene encodes CDR1 LGHNA and CDR2 YSLEER. The CDR3 spells CASSPSGNAYGYTF. CDR3 nucleotide sequence: TGCGCCAGCAGCCCCTCAGGCAACGCCTATGGCTACACCTTC.

The chain uses TRBV28 and TRBJ1-1; D ambiguous. The CDR3 runs to 15 residues. Trimming removed 3 bases at V and 4 bases at J, with 15 bases between. Looked up from germline, CDR1 is MDHEN and CDR2 is SYDVKM. The CDR3 region has the DNA TGTGCCAGCAGTTTCCTTCGGGGTGGAATCACTGAAGCTTTCTTT. It is translated as CASSFLRGGITEAFF.

The chain uses TRBV30 and TRBJ2-5; 10 bases are shared with TRBD2. The V gene end was trimmed by 2 bases and the J gene end by 4 bases; junction bases not matched to a gene: 4. The CDR3 is made up of 14 amino acids. Per germline, CDR1 GTSNPN and CDR2 SVGIG (reference sequence). The CDR3 bases are TGTGCCTGGAGTAGCGGGAGGGCTTCAGAGACCCAGTACTTC. This codes for CAWSSGRASETQYF.

CDR3 nucleotides: TGTGCCAGCAGCTCGAACCGGGACAGAGCGAACACCGGGGAGCTGTTTTTT. Translated, it gives CASSSNRDRANTGELFF. The rearrangement links TRBV11-3 to TRBJ2-2; 7 nucleotides align to TRBD1. Germline lookup yields CDR1 SGHNT and CDR2 YENEEA. This CDR3 region has 17 residues. V was clipped by 4 bases and J by 0 bases; unmatched bases: 8. The complete variable domain, with remaining parts taken from reference TRBV11-3 and TRBJ2-2, reads EAGVVQSPRYKIIEKKQPVAFWCNPISGHNTLYWYLQNLGQGPELLIRYENEEAVDDSQLPKDRFSAERLKGVDSTLKIQPAELGDSAVYLCASSSNRDRANTGELFFGEGSRLTVL.

The chain links TRBV4-1 to TRBJ2-7; 8 bases fit TRBD2. Germline loops: CDR1 MGHRA, CDR2 YSYEKL. This CDR3 is 16 amino acids long. Trimming cost V 2 bases and J 3 bases; bases outside gene matches: 9. The CDR3 DNA reads as TGCGCCAGCAGCCAAAAAGGACTAGCAGGGAACTACGAGCAGTACTTC. Amino acids: CASSQKGLAGNYEQYF.

The chain carries TRBV4-3 and TRBJ2-7; a possible D gene is TRBD2 (5 bases). The CDR3 covers 15 residues. The ends were cut back, 1 base at V and 1 base at J, with 11 bases in the middle. Germline CDR1 and CDR2: LGHNA and YSLEER. CDR3 sequence: CASSQGMAGSYEQYF. CDR3 DNA sequence: TGCGCCAGCAGCCAAGGGATGGCGGGTTCCTACGAGCAGTACTTC.

This clone showed up just a few times. The rearrangement links TRBV5-5 to TRBJ1-5; 7 positions match TRBD1. In germline, CDR1 is SGHKS, CDR2 YYEKEE (reference sequence). V shed 2 bases, J shed 3 bases, and the junction held 2 bases outside the gene matches. The CDR3 spans 14 residues. The CDR3 nucleotides read TGTGCCAGCAGCTTACAGGGGCCCAATCAGCCCCAGCATTTT. It is translated as CASSLQGPNQPQHF.

The rearrangement links TRBV28 to TRBJ2-7, with 7 bases aligning to TRBD2. CDR3 length equals 18 residues. Germline V lookup: CDR1 MDHEN, CDR2 SYDVKM. Trimming removed 6 bases from V and 2 bases from J; junction bases left unmatched: 19. The CDR3 here is CASSPSLRGIPNPYEQYF. The DNA for the CDR3 is TGTGCCAGCAGCCCTTCGTTGCGGGGGATCCCGAACCCCTACGAGCAGTACTTC.

The genes are TRBV7-2 and TRBJ2-1; D is undetermined. The CDR3 runs to 15 residues. The germline CDR1 and CDR2 sequences are SGHTA and FQGNSA. V lost 1 base, J lost 5 bases, and 12 bases lay in between. DNA for the CDR3: TGTGCCAGCAGCTTAGAATGGAGACCTAACAATGAGCAGTTCTTC. It is translated as CASSLEWRPNNEQFF.

The genes are TRBV19 and TRBJ2-1, with D tentatively TRBD2 (6 bases). V was cut by 8 bases and J by 3 bases, with 11 bases left in between. Germline V lookup: CDR1 LNHDA, CDR2 SQIVND (reference sequence). The CDR3 extends over 13 amino acids. The chain's CDR3 is CASLGTRYNEQFF. The CDR3 nucleotides read TGTGCCAGTTTAGGGACTCGCTACAATGAGCAGTTCTTC. The full variable domain, completed using reference TRBV19 and TRBJ2-1, is DGGITQSPKYLFRKEGQNVTLSCEQNLNHDAMYWYRQDPGQGLRLIYYSQIVNDFQKGDIAEGYSVSREKKESFPLTVTSAQKNPTAFYLCASLGTRYNEQFFGPGTRLTVL.

Comments on this clone: This may be a read error, as it is one base from a much larger clone. V is TRBV7-8 and J is TRBJ2-7, with D perhaps TRBD2 (5 bases). The V end was cut by 0 bases, the J end by 2 bases, with 5 bases between. Germline assignment: CDR1 SGHVS and CDR2 FQNEAQ. CDR3 length: 13 residues. The CDR3 nucleotides are TGTGCCAGCAGCTTAGCCGGGGCCTACGAGCAGTACTTC. Protein product: CASSLAGAYEQYF.

The CDR3 region has the DNA TGTGCCACCAGCAGAGACAGGCTGCCCGGCTACACCTTC. Translated: CATSRDRLPGYTF. This chain connects TRBV15 to TRBJ1-2; unclear D gene. From germline, CDR1 is LNHNV and CDR2 YYDKDF (reference sequence). V was cut by 0 bases and J by 8 bases, with 10 bases left in between. CDR3 length: 13 amino acids.